The 10 T cell receptor beta chains given below trace back to one sample, sequenced in a study of cytomegalovirus exposure and HLA in healthy donors. Primers included in the PCR were 60 Vbeta and 13 Jbeta primers. Using immunoSEQ multiplex PCR, the repertoire was profiled, and TCRdb retains in-frame clones only, with some absent. Of approximately 170,000 clones detected, roughly 65% appear once; the ten largest clones hold around 4%. The sample was PBMCs. The receptors originated from a woman younger than 30 in good health and CMV-seropositive.

V gene TRBV18 combines with J gene TRBJ1-4; D remains unclear. Per the germline V gene, CDR1 is KGHSH and CDR2 is LQKENI. CDR3 length equals 16 residues. V was cut by 3 bases and J by 5 bases, with 16 bases left in between. The CDR3 reads CASSPGVPNYNEKLFF. The CDR3 DNA reads TGTGCCAGCTCACCCGGGGTTCCCAACTACAATGAAAAACTGTTTTTT.

The chain is built from TRBV14 and TRBJ2-2, with D maybe TRBD1 (5 bases). Trimming removed 0 bases at V and 6 bases at J, with 17 bases between. Germline-derived CDR1 and CDR2 are SGHDN and FVKESK. The CDR3 covers 17 residues. CDR3 in amino acids: CASSQDSSKGWAGELFF. The CDR3 DNA reads TGTGCCAGCAGCCAAGACTCCTCGAAGGGGTGGGCCGGGGAGCTGTTTTTT.

The CDR3 sequence: CASSPPGGTSGHFDNEQFF. The CDR3 DNA reads TGCGCCAGCAGCCCTCCGGGTGGGACTAGCGGGCACTTTGACAATGAGCAGTTCTTC. The V and J genes are TRBV5-1 and TRBJ2-1, with TRBD2 matching 12 bases. V was pared by 4 bases and J by 5 bases, with 16 bases of the junction left unmatched. The V gene's germline CDR1 is SGHRS and CDR2 YFSETQ. The length of the CDR3 is 19 residues.

This chain links TRBV6-6 with TRBJ2-7; 8 bases align to TRBD1. The germline gives CDR1 MNHNY, CDR2 SVGAGI (reference sequence). V shed 5 bases, J shed 5 bases, and the junction held 11 bases outside the gene matches. This CDR3 comprises 15 residues. CDR3 amino acids: CASSEPSTGVNEQYF. The CDR3, as DNA: TGTGCCAGCAGTGAGCCCTCGACAGGGGTAAACGAGCAGTACTTC.

The gene calls are TRBV9 and TRBJ2-7; maybe TRBD1 (5 bases). Germline V gene lookup returns CDR1 SGDLS and CDR2 YYNGEE. V was cut by 4 bases and J by 3 bases, with 20 bases left in between. The CDR3 runs 16 residues. The CDR3 protein is CASSPDGAGRGYEQYF. The CDR3 region has the DNA TGTGCCAGCAGCCCGGATGGGGCAGGTAGGGGCTACGAGCAGTACTTC. The whole variable domain, filled in from reference TRBV9 and TRBJ2-7, reads DSGVTQTPKHLITATGQRVTLRCSPRSGDLSVYWYQQSLDQGLQFLIQYYNGEERAKGNILERFSAQQFPDLHSELNLSSLELGDSALYFCASSPDGAGRGYEQYFGPGTRLTVT.

The chain recombines TRBV6-5 with TRBJ1-2, with D perhaps TRBD1 (6 bases). Between the trimmed V and J ends, which lost 7 bases and 2 bases, there was a span of 11 bases. Germline loops: CDR1 MNHEY, CDR2 SVGAGI. CDR3 length: 13 amino acids. For the CDR3, the DNA is TGTGCCAGCAACAAGGGGGGGAACTATGGCTACACCTTC. Translation: CASNKGGNYGYTF.

The chain recombines TRBV7-9 with TRBJ2-7; tentatively, D is TRBD1 (6 bases). V lost 4 bases, J lost 5 bases, and 15 bases lay in between. The CDR3 runs to 14 residues. The germline gives CDR1 SEHNR, CDR2 FQNEAQ (reference sequence). CDR3 protein: CASSSLDRKDEQYF. The DNA of the CDR3 is TGTGCCAGCAGCTCCCTCGACAGGAAGGACGAGCAGTACTTC.

V usage is TRBV5-3 and J usage is TRBJ1-4, with no clear D. TRBV5-3 is an open reading frame, and its role is uncertain. Deletions cut 4 bases from V and 3 bases from J, with 13 bases between. This CDR3 has 15 residues. In DNA form, the CDR3 reads TGTGCCAGAAGCCTCCGTTCTTTTGCTAATGAAAAACTGTTTTTT. It translates to CARSLRSFANEKLFF.

This chain uses TRBV2 with TRBJ2-3; 8 bases fit TRBD2. After removal of 4 bases from V and 6 bases from J, the junction contained 9 bases not matched to a gene. From germline, CDR1 is SNHLY and CDR2 FYNNEI. The length of the CDR3 is 15 residues. CDR3 amino acids: CASSGAGGVADTQYF. DNA for the CDR3: TGTGCCAGCAGTGGGGCGGGAGGAGTAGCGGATACGCAGTATTTT.

This clone was counted only a few times. The chain recombines TRBV7-3 with TRBJ2-1; 8 bases are shared with TRBD1. This CDR3 is 16 amino acids long. V was clipped by 3 bases and J by 7 bases; unmatched bases: 11. In germline, CDR1 is SGHTA, CDR2 FQGTGA. The CDR3 coding sequence is TGTGCCAGCAGCTTGGGGGCAGGACAGGGTAGGAATGAGCAGTTCTTC. Protein: CASSLGAGQGRNEQFF.